This is a list of T cell receptor beta chains from one sample in a study of shared clonotypes between healthy human individuals. TCRdb's table, derived via immunoSEQ multiplex PCR, lists solely in-frame clones and lacks some. In the table there are over a million clones, 75% to 85% of which are singletons. Sequencing was performed on memory CD4+ T cells from PBMCs. The receptors were sampled from a man younger than 35 in good health. Some clones in this sample may be carry-over from other donors' samples. Both conserved end residues are part of each CDR3. The D gene is left open where the match is weak. Some rows mark clone size as missing; the rest say once, few, many or name a class of expanded clone.

>.|TRBJ2-1|TRBV10-3|TRBD2
TGTGCCTCGCTCGGCGGGGGTGGGTACAATGAGCAGTTCTTC
CASLGGGGYNEQFF
>few|TRBJ2-4|TRBV4-1|.
TGCGCCAGCAGCCAAGAAAGAAGGACGACAGGCCCTCTAGCCAAAAACATTCAGTACTTC
CASSQERRTTGPLAKNIQYF
>.|TRBJ2-1|TRBV12-5|.
TGTGCTAGTGGTTCTGATTCCGTCAATGAGCAGTTCTTC
CASGSDSVNEQFF
>.|TRBJ2-3|TRBV5-1|.
TGCGCCAGCAGCACCGGACCCACAGATACGCAGTATTTT
CASSTGPTDTQYF
>.|TRBJ2-1|TRBV5-8|.
TGTGCCAGCAGCGTGCTAGGGGATGAGCAGTTCTTC
CASSVLGDEQFF
>.|TRBJ2-1|TRBV5-8|.
TGTGCCAGCAGCCCGGACGGGAGAACGACCTACAATGAGCAGTTCTTC
CASSPDGRTTYNEQFF
>.|TRBJ1-1|TRBV28|TRBD1
TGTGCCAGCAGGAGACCGGGACAGGGCTACACTGAAGCTTTCTTT
CASRRPGQGYTEAFF
>.|TRBJ1-2|TRBV4-1|.
TGCGCCAGCAGCCCCCCGACCGGGACCCGACAATGGGGCTACACCTTC
CASSPPTGTRQWGYTF
>.|TRBJ1-5|TRBV7-2|.
TGTGCCAGCAGCTTGAGGCAGGGTATTCAGCCCCAGCATTTT
CASSLRQGIQPQHF
>once|TRBJ2-3|TRBV29-1|.
TGCAGCGTTGAAGATAACCAAGATACGCAGTATTTT
CSVEDNQDTQYF
>.|TRBJ2-2|TRBV18|.
TGTGCCAGCTCACCACAGGGTATCACCGGGGAGCTGTTTTTT
CASSPQGITGELFF
>.|TRBJ2-1|TRBV1|.
TGCACCAGCAGCAGTACTAGCGGGCCACACAATGAGCAGTTCTTC
CTSSSTSGPHNEQFF
>.|TRBJ1-4|TRBV10-3|TRBD1
TGTGCCACCCGGGGTGAGACAGGGAATGAAAAACTGTTTTTT
CATRGETGNEKLFF
>few|TRBJ1-4|TRBV5-1|.
TGCGCCAGCAGCTTGGTTTTCGGCCTTAATGAAAAACTGTTTTTT
CASSLVFGLNEKLFF
>.|TRBJ2-5|TRBV9|TRBD2
TGTGCCAGCAGCGTAGCTAGCGGCAGACAAGAGACCCAGTACTTC
CASSVASGRQETQYF
>.|TRBJ2-3|TRBV6-6|TRBD1
TGTGCCAGCAGTTATGGGTCGGGACAGGGGGCAGATACGCAGTATTTT
CASSYGSGQGADTQYF
>.|TRBJ1-5|TRBV7-9|TRBD1
TGTGCCAGCAGTACAACAGGGGTCTCTAATCAGCCCCAGCATTTT
CASSTTGVSNQPQHF
>.|TRBJ2-3|TRBV10-3|.
TGTGCCACCCAAGGCCTTGGCGGAAATACGCAGTATTTT
CATQGLGGNTQYF
>.|TRBJ2-3|TRBV2|TRBD2
TGTGCCAGCAGCGGGAGGGCCGTAGGCACAGATACGCAGTATTTT
CASSGRAVGTDTQYF
>.|TRBJ1-5|TRBV28|.
TGTGCCAGCAACAAAAACCTCGGGGCGGGGGATAGCAATCAGCCCCAGCATTTT
CASNKNLGAGDSNQPQHF
>.|TRBJ2-2|TRBV5-4|TRBD2
TGTGCCAGCAGCCCTAGACTAGCCAAGAACACCGGGGAGCTGTTTTTT
CASSPRLAKNTGELFF
>.|TRBJ2-3|TRBV27|TRBD2
TGTGCCAGCACCGGGAGGGCCTCAGATACGCAGTATTTT
CASTGRASDTQYF
>.|TRBJ2-3|TRBV5-1|TRBD2
TGCGCCAGCAGCCCGGGGACTAGCGGGCTCACAGATACGCAGTATTTT
CASSPGTSGLTDTQYF
>.|TRBJ1-2|TRBV6-6|.
TGTGCCAGCAGAACGGGGCAGGGAAGCTATGGCTACACCTTC
CASRTGQGSYGYTF
>.|TRBJ1-2|TRBV9|TRBD1
TGTGCCAGCGCACGGACAGGCGGAATTAACTATGGCTACACCTTC
CASARTGGINYGYTF
>.|TRBJ2-7|TRBV6-5|.
TGTGCCAGCAGTTACTTGGAGCTAGTGTACTTC
CASSYLELVYF
>.|TRBJ1-1|TRBV6-1|.
TGTGCCAGCAGTGAATCCGGGGCCGCTTTCTTT
CASSESGAAFF
>.|TRBJ2-7|TRBV6-5|TRBD2
TGTGCCAGCAGCCAGAGACTAGCCGGGCAGCAGTACTTC
CASSQRLAGQQYF
>.|TRBJ2-3|TRBV15|.
TGTGCCACCAGCAGAGCCCAGGGGACTAGCACAGATACGCAGTATTTT
CATSRAQGTSTDTQYF
>many|TRBJ1-5|TRBV7-2|TRBD1
TGTGCCAGCAGCACTTGGACAGGAAACAATCAGCCCCAGCATTTT
CASSTWTGNNQPQHF
>.|TRBJ2-7|TRBV7-9|.
TGTGCCAGCAGCTTATGGGGCGCGTCCGGCGGCTCCTACGAGCAGTACTTC
CASSLWGASGGSYEQYF
>.|TRBJ2-7|TRBV28|.
TGTGCCAGCAGTTTCGGGACAAACAACGCCTACGAGCAGTACTTC
CASSFGTNNAYEQYF
>once|TRBJ2-5|TRBV18|.
TGTGCCAGCTCACCGGTTGGGGGTATAGAGACCCAGTACTTC
CASSPVGGIETQYF
>.|TRBJ1-1|TRBV29-1|.
TGCAGCGTTGGCGGAAAGGGGGGTCACATGAACACTGAAGCTTTCTTT
CSVGGKGGHMNTEAFF
>.|TRBJ2-2|TRBV19|.
TGTGCCAGTGAATGGGGATACACCGGGGAGCTGTTTTTT
CASEWGYTGELFF
>once|TRBJ2-3|TRBV27|.
TGTGCCAGCAGTGCGGGACGGGCGACGGCGGGTACGCAGTATTTT
CASSAGRATAGTQYF
>.|TRBJ2-6|TRBV27|.
TGTGCCAGCAGTTTAAGAGGGGCTGGGGCCAACGTCCTGACTTTC
CASSLRGAGANVLTF
>.|TRBJ1-5|TRBV6-5|.
TGTGCCAGCAGTTACTCGGTGGCTCAGCCCCAGCATTTT
CASSYSVAQPQHF
>.|TRBJ2-3|TRBV2|.
TGTGCCAGCAGTAGAAACACAGATACGCAGTATTTT
CASSRNTDTQYF